These 6 T cell receptor beta chains came from one sample sequenced in a study of blood T cell repertoires in COVID-19 (dated by TCRdb to about 2020). The library was built by means of the immunoSEQ multiplex PCR assay. TCRdb limited this immuneACCESS table to in-frame rearrangements with V and J called. A share of clones is missing; checked studies link under half to unresolved V genes, and the rest is unexplained. This sample comprises approximately 240,000 clones, 70% to 90% of them detected only once. Jointly, the top ten make up 2.1% of the sample. Sequenced material: peripheral blood. All receptors come from a middle-aged woman who had recovered from COVID-19.

The chain links TRBV18 to TRBJ2-1, with 11 positions matching TRBD2. J lost 0 bases, V lost 8 bases, and 6 bases had no gene match. The CDR3 is 16 residues long. CDR1 is KGHSH and CDR2 is LQKENI in the germline V gene. CDR3 amino acids: CASMTSGATSYNEQFF. Here the CDR3 DNA reads TGTGCCAGCATGACTAGCGGGGCAACCTCCTACAATGAGCAGTTCTTC.

This rearrangement joins TRBV7-2 to TRBJ2-3; D is ambiguous. There are 14 residues in the CDR3. V was trimmed by 1 base and J by 5 bases, leaving 10 bases between them. The germline V gene has CDR1 SGHTA and CDR2 FQGNSA. This chain's CDR3 is CASSLVQIGDTQYF. The CDR3 region has the DNA TGTGCCAGCAGCTTAGTACAGATAGGAGATACGCAGTATTTT.

The CDR3 bases are TGTGCCAGCAGTTCCTCGACTAGCGGACCTTACAATGAGCAGTTCTTC. Encoded protein: CASSSSTSGPYNEQFF. The J gene is TRBJ2-1, the V gene TRBV6-5; 9 bases align to TRBD2. There are 16 residues in the CDR3. CDR1 MNHEY and CDR2 SVGAGI come from the germline V gene. Trimming removed 4 bases from V and 4 bases from J; junction bases left unmatched: 8.

This chain links TRBV6-4 with TRBJ2-2, with a tentative D call TRBD1 (5 bases). Trimming took 5 bases from V and 3 from J, leaving 10 bases between them. The germline V gene encodes CDR1 MRHNA and CDR2 SNTAGT. The CDR3 consists of 14 residues. CDR3 nucleotide sequence: TGTGCCAGCAGTTTCGAACAGGACACCGGGGAGCTGTTTTTT. Its translation is CASSFEQDTGELFF.

J is TRBJ2-3 and V is TRBV6-2 or TRBV6-3; D unresolved. Germline lookup yields CDR1 MNHEY and CDR2 SVGEGT. The CDR3 extends over 15 amino acids. The ends were cut back, 6 bases at V and 1 base at J, with 14 bases in the middle. CDR3 loop: CASSQRHPGTDTQYF. The CDR3 nucleotides are TGTGCCAGCAGCCAACGACACCCCGGCACAGATACGCAGTATTTT.

V gene TRBV11-3 combines with J gene TRBJ2-2, with D perhaps TRBD2 (5 bases). CDR1 SGHNT and CDR2 YENEEA come from the germline V gene. V shed 0 bases and J shed 5 bases, with 10 bases lying between them. This CDR3 region has 15 residues. CDR3 loop: CASSLEGRGTGELFF. CDR3 bases: TGTGCCAGCAGCTTAGAAGGGAGAGGTACCGGGGAGCTGTTTTTT.